The T cell receptor beta chain under discussion was sequenced for a study of T cell responses to AZD1222 COVID-19 vaccine. In germline, CDR1 is SGHVS, CDR2 FQNEAQ. This CDR3 has 14 residues. Trimming took off 5 bases at V and 5 bases at J, with 13 bases between the two ends. Clones were sequenced by immunoSEQ multiplex PCR, and TCRdb holds only the in-frame ones, with some missing. The sample contains approximately 190,000 clones, around 92% of which appear only once. V and J are TRBV7-8 and TRBJ1-5, with D maybe TRBD1 (6 bases). The specimen was peripheral blood, collected on day 0 of AZD1222 vaccination. The receptor comes from an adult in good health. CDR3 sequence (DNA): TGTGCCAGCAGCCCCCACAGGGTGGATCAGCCCCAGCATTTT. This encodes CASSPHRVDQPQHF.